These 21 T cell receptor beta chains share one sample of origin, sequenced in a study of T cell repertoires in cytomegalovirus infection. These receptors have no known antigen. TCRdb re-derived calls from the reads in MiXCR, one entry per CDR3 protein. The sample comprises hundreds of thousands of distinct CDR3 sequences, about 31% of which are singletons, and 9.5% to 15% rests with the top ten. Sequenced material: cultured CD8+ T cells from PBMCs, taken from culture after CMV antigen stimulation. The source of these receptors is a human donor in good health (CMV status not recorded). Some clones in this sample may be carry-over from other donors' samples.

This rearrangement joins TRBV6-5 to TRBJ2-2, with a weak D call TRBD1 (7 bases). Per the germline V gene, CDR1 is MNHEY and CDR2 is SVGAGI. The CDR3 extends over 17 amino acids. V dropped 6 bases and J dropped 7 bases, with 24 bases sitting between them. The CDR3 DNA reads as TGTGCCAGCAGCTATAACCCGTCAGGGGGGCTTGGCGGGGAGCTGTTTTTT. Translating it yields CASSYNPSGGLGGELFF.

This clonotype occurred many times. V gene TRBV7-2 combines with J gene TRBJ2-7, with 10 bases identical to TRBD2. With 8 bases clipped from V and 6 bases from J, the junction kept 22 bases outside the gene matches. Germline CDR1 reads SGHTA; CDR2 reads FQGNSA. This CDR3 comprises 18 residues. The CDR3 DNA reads TGTGCCAGCGTCGTTGTGTTAGCGGGGGGAGCTCCGGGTTCCGAGCAGTACTTC. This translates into CASVVVLAGGAPGSEQYF. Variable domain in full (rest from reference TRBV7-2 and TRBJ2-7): GAGVSQSPSNKVTEKGKDVELRCDPISGHTALYWYRQSLGQGLEFLIYFQGNSAPDKSGLPSDRFSAERTGGSVSTLTIQRTQQEDSAVYLCASVVVLAGGAPGSEQYFGPGTRLTVT.

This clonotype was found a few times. CDR3 sequence: CASSLSHRNRAPYEQYF. CDR3 coding DNA: TGTGCCAGCAGCTTAAGTCACCGAAACAGGGCTCCCTACGAGCAGTACTTC. This chain joins TRBV7-6 and TRBJ2-7; D is possibly TRBD1 (6 bases). Trimming left V 2 bases short and J 2 bases short, with 19 bases between. Per the germline V gene, CDR1 is SGHVS and CDR2 is FNYEAQ. The CDR3 loop spans 17 amino acids.

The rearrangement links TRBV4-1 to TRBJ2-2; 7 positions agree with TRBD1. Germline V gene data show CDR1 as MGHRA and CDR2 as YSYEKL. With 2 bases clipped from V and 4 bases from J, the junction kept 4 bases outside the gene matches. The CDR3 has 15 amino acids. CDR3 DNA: TGCGCCAGCAGCCAATTACAGGGGTTCACCGGGGAGCTGTTTTTT. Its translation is CASSQLQGFTGELFF.

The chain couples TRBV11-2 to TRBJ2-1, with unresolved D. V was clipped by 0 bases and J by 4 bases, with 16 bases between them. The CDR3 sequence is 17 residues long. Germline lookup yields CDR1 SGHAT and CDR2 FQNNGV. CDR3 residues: CASSLDQDLSLYNEQFF. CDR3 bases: TGTGCCAGCAGCTTAGATCAAGACCTTAGCTTATACAATGAGCAGTTCTTC.

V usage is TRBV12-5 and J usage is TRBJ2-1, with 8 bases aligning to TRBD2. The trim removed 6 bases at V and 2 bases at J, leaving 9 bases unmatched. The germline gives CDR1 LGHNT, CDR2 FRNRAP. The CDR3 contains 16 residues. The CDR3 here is CASGPKSGGTYNEQFF. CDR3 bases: TGTGCTAGTGGCCCGAAGAGCGGGGGCACCTACAATGAGCAGTTCTTC.

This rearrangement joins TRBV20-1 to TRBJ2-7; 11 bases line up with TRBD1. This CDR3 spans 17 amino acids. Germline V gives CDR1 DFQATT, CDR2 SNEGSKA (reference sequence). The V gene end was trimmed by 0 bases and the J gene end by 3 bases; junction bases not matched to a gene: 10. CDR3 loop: CSARDYGGQGVGYEQYV. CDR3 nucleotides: TGCAGTGCTAGAGATTACGGGGGACAGGGGGTGGGCTACGAGCAGTACGTC.

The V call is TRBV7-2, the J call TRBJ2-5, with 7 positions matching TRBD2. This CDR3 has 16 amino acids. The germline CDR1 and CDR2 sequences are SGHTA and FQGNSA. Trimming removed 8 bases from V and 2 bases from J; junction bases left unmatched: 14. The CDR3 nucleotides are TGTGCCAGCGGATTCATCCTTGGGGGACTACAAGAGACCCAGTACTTC. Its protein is CASGFILGGLQETQYF.

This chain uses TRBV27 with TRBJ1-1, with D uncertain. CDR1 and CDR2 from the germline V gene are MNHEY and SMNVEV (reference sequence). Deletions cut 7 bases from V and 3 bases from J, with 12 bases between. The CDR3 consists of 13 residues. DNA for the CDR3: TGTGCCAGCATAAATCCCTCGGACACTGAAGCTTTCTTT. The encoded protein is CASINPSDTEAFF.

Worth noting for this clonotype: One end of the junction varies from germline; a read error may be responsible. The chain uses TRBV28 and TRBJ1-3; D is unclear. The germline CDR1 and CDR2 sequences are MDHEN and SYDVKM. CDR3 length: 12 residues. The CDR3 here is CASTIGGNNIYF. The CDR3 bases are TGTGCCAGCACCATAGGCGGAAACAACATATATTTT.

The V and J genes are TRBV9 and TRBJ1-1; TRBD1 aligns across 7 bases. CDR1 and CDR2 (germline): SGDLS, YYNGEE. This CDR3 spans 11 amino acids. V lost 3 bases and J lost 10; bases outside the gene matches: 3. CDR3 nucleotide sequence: TGTGCCAGCAGCGCAGGACAGGTAGCTTTCTTT. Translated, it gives CASSAGQVAFF.

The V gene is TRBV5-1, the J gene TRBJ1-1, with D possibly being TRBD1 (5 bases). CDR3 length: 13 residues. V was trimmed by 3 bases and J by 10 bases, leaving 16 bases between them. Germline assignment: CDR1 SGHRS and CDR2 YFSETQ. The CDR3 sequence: CASSSRGARGAFF. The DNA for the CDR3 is TGCGCCAGCAGCTCAAGGGGCGCGCGTGGAGCTTTCTTT. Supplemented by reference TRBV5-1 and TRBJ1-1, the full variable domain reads KAGVTQTPRYLIKTRGQQVTLSCSPISGHRSVSWYQQTPGQGLQFLFEYFSETQRNKGNFPGRFSGRQFSNSRSEMNVSTLELGDSALYLCASSSRGARGAFFGQGTRLTVV.

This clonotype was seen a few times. Here the CDR3 reads CASSYGLGASNTGELFF. CDR3 DNA sequence: TGTGCCAGCAGTTATGGATTGGGGGCATCTAACACCGGGGAGCTGTTTTTT. V is TRBV6-6 and J is TRBJ2-2, with a possible D match to TRBD1 (6 bases). Germline-derived CDR1 and CDR2 are MNHNY and SVGAGI (reference sequence). This CDR3 is 17 amino acids long. Trimming left V 3 bases short and J 2 bases short, with 16 bases between.

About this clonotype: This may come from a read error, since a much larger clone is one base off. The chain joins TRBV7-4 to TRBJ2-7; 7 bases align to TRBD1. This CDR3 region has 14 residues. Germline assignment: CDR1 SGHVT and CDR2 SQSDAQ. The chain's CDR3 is CASSIAQGDYEQYF. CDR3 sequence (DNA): TGTGCCAGCAGCATAGCGCAGGGGGACTACGAGCAGTACTTC.

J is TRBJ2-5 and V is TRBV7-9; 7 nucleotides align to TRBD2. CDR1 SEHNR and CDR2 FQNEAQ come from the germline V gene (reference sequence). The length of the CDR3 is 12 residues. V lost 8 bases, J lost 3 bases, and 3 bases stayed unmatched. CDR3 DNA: TGTGCCAGCGTGGGGGGGGAAGAGACCCAGTACTTC. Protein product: CASVGGEETQYF.

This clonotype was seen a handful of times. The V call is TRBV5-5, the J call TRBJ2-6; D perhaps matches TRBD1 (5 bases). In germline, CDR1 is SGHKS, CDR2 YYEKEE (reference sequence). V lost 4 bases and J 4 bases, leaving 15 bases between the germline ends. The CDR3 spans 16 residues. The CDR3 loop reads CASSLTASVGANVLTF. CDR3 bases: TGTGCCAGCAGCCTGACAGCCTCAGTGGGGGCCAACGTCCTGACTTTC.

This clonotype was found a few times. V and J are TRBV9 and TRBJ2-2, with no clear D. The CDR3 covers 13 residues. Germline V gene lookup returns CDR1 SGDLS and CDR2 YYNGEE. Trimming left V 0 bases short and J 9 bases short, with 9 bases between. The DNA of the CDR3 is TGTGCCAGCAGCGTAGTCGGAAGTAGGGAGCTGTTTTTT. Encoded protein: CASSVVGSRELFF.

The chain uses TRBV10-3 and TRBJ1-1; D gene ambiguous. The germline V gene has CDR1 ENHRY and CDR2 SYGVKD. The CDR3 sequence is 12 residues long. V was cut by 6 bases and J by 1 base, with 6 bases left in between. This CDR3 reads CAIRRENTEAFF. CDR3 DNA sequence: TGTGCCATCAGGAGAGAGAACACTGAAGCTTTCTTT.

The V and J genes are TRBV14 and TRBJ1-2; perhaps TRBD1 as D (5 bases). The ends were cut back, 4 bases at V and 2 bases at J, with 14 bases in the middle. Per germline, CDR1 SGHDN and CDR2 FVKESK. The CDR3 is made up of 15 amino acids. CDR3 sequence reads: CASSPSRGLNYGYTF. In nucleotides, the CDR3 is TGTGCCAGCAGCCCTTCGAGGGGACTGAACTATGGCTACACCTTC.

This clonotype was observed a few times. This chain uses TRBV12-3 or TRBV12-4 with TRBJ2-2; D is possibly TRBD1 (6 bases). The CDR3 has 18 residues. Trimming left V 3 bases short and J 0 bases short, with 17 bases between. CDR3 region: CASSFWWQGLPNTGELFF. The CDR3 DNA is TGTGCCAGCAGTTTTTGGTGGCAGGGGTTACCGAACACCGGGGAGCTGTTTTTT.

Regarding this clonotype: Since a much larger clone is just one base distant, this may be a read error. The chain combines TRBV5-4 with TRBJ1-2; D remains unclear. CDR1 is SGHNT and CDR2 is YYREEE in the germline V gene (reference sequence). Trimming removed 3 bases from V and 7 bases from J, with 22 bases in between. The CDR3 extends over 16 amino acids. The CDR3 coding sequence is TGTGCCAGCAGCTACATCCTAATAGGGTCCTCGGGTGGCTACACCTTC. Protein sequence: CASSYILIGSSGGYTF.